Shown below are 2 T cell receptor beta chains from a single sample sequenced in a study of T cells in Graves' hyperthyroidism and ophthalmopathy. RNA transcripts were the template for amplifying TCR beta CDR3 regions. Carried out on the TCR CDR3, a first-round RT-PCR used the HTBI primer set. TCRdb fed the multiplex PCR reads into MiXCR, producing one record per CDR3 protein. The sample holds around 500,000 distinct CDR3 sequences, about 16% seen once. The sample taken for sequencing was blood. The receptors shown here come from a woman aged 25 to 39 with Graves' ophthalmopathy.

At least ten counts were recorded for this clonotype. The chain links TRBV28 to TRBJ2-7; 10 nucleotides align to TRBD2. Looked up from germline, CDR1 is MDHEN and CDR2 is SYDVKM. The CDR3 spans 16 residues. J lost 3 bases, V lost 4 bases, and 9 bases had no gene match. For the CDR3, the DNA is TGTGCCAGCAGTTCCCAGACTAGCGGGCCCATCTACGAGCAGTACTTC. It yields the protein CASSSQTSGPIYEQYF. Full variable domain (outside the CDR3, taken from reference TRBV28 and TRBJ2-7): DVKVTQSSRYLVKRTGEKVFLECVQDMDHENMFWYRQDPGLGLRLIYFSYDVKMKEKGDIPEGYSVSREKKERFSLILESASTNQTSMYLCASSSQTSGPIYEQYFGPGTRLTVT.

The J gene is TRBJ2-7, the V gene TRBV25-1; perhaps TRBD1 as D (5 bases). The CDR3 runs to 14 residues. Germline V CDR1 and CDR2: MGHDK, SYGVNS. The V and J ends lost 6 bases and 0 bases respectively, with 12 bases between them. The CDR3 is CASRGRQSSYEQYF. CDR3 nucleotides: TGTGCCAGCAGAGGTCGACAGTCCTCCTACGAGCAGTACTTC.